This T cell receptor beta chain was recovered during a study of T cell responses to AZD1222 COVID-19 vaccine. At the level of the study: Second doses were pooled across both intervals (about 4 or about 12 weeks).

Points from the study as a whole: Just a handful of people given AZD1222 tested seropositive at baseline.

V was pared by 5 bases and J by 5 bases, with 6 bases of the junction left unmatched. Germline CDR1 reads MRHNA; CDR2 reads SNTAGT. The CDR3 has 16 residues. TCRdb keeps only in-frame clones here, not all; method: immunoSEQ multiplex PCR. The table shows 180,000 or so clones, with 70% to 90% occurring only once. For this clone: Its antigen remains unidentified.

Sequenced here: peripheral blood, sampled on day 0 of AZD1222 vaccination. This chain joins TRBV6-4 and TRBJ2-2, with 12 bases matching TRBD2. The source of this sequence is an adult in good health. CDR3 sequence: CASSQTSGGYTGELFF. Here the CDR3 DNA reads TGTGCCAGCAGTCAGACTAGCGGGGGCTATACCGGGGAGCTGTTTTTT.